Sequencing of this T cell receptor (beta chain) was carried out in a study of blood T cell repertoires in COVID-19. For the study at large: Italy, Spain and the United States were the sources of the convalescent and acute COVID-19 samples. Sources were T cells, B-cell-depleted T cells, or PBMCs; the material itself was cDNA or gDNA.

In the original workflow: Researchers report that nucleated cell counts were estimated from reference gene primer amplification. Sequenced by immunoSEQ multiplex PCR; TCRdb stores in-frame clones only, minus some. The DNA gave D and trimming, while V, J and clone size come from that table. The sample consists of 55,000 to 75,000 clones, about 80% of them appearing once. The germline CDR1 and CDR2 sequences are SNHLY and FYNNEI. This CDR3 is built from 13 residues. Material for sequencing was peripheral blood. The J gene is TRBJ1-5, the V gene TRBV2, with TRBD1 matching over 7 bases. The receptor was isolated from a man in his 70s who had recovered from COVID-19. The CDR3 loop is CATATGWNQPQHF. In DNA, the CDR3 is TGTGCAACGGCGACAGGGTGGAATCAGCCCCAGCATTTT.